Reported below is one T cell receptor (beta chain). What it recognizes is unknown. The record originates from a study of shared clonotypes between healthy human individuals. Naive CD8 cells lacked CD45RO, underwent positive selection for CCR7 and left out terminally differentiated effector memory CD45RA+ cells. Deep-level running was used for the assay. Produced via immunoSEQ multiplex PCR; TCRdb's table is partial and in-frame only. The table lists some 2.1 million clones, approximately 94% of them singletons. Study-wide results and limits: The represented genetic and exposure-history diversity was limited by the small number of donors.

Sequencing was done on a sample of naive CD8+ T cells sorted from blood. This receptor was obtained from a young man in good health.

CDR3 loop: CASSLAGGGELFF. CDR3 sequence (DNA): TGTGCCAGCAGTTTGGCGGGCGGCGGGGAGCTGTTTTTT. This chain links TRBV6-5 with TRBJ2-2; weak D call: TRBD2 (5 bases). CDR3 length: 13 residues. Germline V gives CDR1 MNHEY, CDR2 SVGAGI. Between the trimmed V and J ends, which lost 4 bases and 7 bases, there was a span of 10 bases.